One and the same sample provided the 23 T cell receptor beta chains below, sequenced in a study of cytomegalovirus exposure and HLA in healthy donors. The PCR employed 60 Vbeta primers together with 13 Jbeta primers. The method was immunoSEQ multiplex PCR; TCRdb's version includes in-frame clones alone and lacks a portion of them. The sample lists 150,000 or so clones; 70% to 80% were seen once. Sequencing input: PBMCs. The receptor set was obtained from a woman between 40 and 50 years old in good health and CMV-seronegative.

This clone appeared once. The genes are TRBV30 and TRBJ2-1; 8 bases map to TRBD2. CDR1 is GTSNPN and CDR2 is SVGIG in the germline V gene (reference sequence). After removal of 3 bases from V and 2 bases from J, the junction contained 6 bases not matched to a gene. The CDR3 is 15 residues long. CDR3 DNA: TGTGCCTGGAGAGGTAGCGGGGCCACCTACAATGAGCAGTTCTTC. Translating gives CAWRGSGATYNEQFF.

This clone showed up just a few times. The chain is built from TRBV7-2 and TRBJ2-1; 9 nucleotides align to TRBD2. The V and J ends lost 2 bases and 15 bases, in that order; junction bases with no gene match: 11. CDR3 size: 14 residues. Germline V gene data show CDR1 as SGHTA and CDR2 as FQGNSA. The CDR3, as DNA: TGTGCCAGCAGCTTAACGACTAGCGGACCTGGGGGGTTCTTC. As protein: CASSLTTSGPGGFF.

In regard to this clone: The junction does not match germline at one end; this may be a read error. The CDR3 coding sequence is TGTGCCAGCAGTTTAGCGGGGGCGAACTACGAGCAGTACTTC. Encoded protein: CASSLAGANYEQYF. The V gene is TRBV7-9, the J gene TRBJ2-7; TRBD2 matches at 9 bases. This CDR3 has 14 amino acids. Germline CDR1 reads SEHNR; CDR2 reads FQNEAQ (reference sequence).

V usage is TRBV13 and J usage is TRBJ2-7; TRBD2 might be the D (6 bases). Trimming took 5 bases from V and 4 from J, leaving 9 bases between them. Germline CDR1 reads PRHDT; CDR2 reads FYEKMQ (reference sequence). CDR3 length: 12 amino acids. The CDR3 sequence is CASSRGVYEQYF. The CDR3 coding sequence is TGTGCCAGCAGCCGCGGGGTATACGAGCAGTACTTC.

This clone occurred a few times. The chain has TRBV29-1 and TRBJ2-5, with 8 bases fitting TRBD1. CDR3 size: 14 residues. After removal of 4 bases from V and 0 bases from J, the junction contained 4 bases not matched to a gene. The germline V gene encodes CDR1 SQVTM and CDR2 ANQGSEA. The CDR3 spells CSVGYRGNQETQYF. DNA of the CDR3: TGCAGCGTTGGATACAGGGGGAACCAAGAGACCCAGTACTTC.

This clone was seen a handful of times. V gene TRBV18 combines with J gene TRBJ2-3; no clear D gene. The V and J ends lost 1 base and 6 bases respectively, with 8 bases between them. The CDR3 spans 13 residues. Per the germline V gene, CDR1 is KGHSH and CDR2 is LQKENI. CDR3 DNA sequence: TGTGCCAGCTCACCACAAGACGGGGATACGCAGTATTTT. Translation gives CASSPQDGDTQYF.

The chain uses TRBV4-3 and TRBJ1-2; the D gene is possibly TRBD1 (5 bases). Between the trimmed V and J ends, which lost 0 bases and 0 bases, there was a span of 8 bases. Germline CDR1 reads LGHNA; CDR2 reads YSLEER. The CDR3 runs 15 residues. CDR3 region: CASSQDTGTNYGYTF. As DNA, the CDR3 is TGCGCCAGCAGCCAAGATACAGGAACTAACTATGGCTACACCTTC.

The V and J genes are TRBV27 and TRBJ1-1, with 11 bases lining up with TRBD1. CDR1 is MNHEY, CDR2 SMNVEV, per germline (reference sequence). The CDR3 totals 16 residues. The V gene end was trimmed by 2 bases and the J gene end by 1 base; junction bases not matched to a gene: 3. The CDR3 nucleotides are TGTGCCAGCAGTTTAAGGACAGGGGGCCGGAACACTGAAGCTTTCTTT. Residues: CASSLRTGGRNTEAFF.

This clone came up a few times. V is TRBV6-1 and J is TRBJ2-7, with a possible D match to TRBD2 (6 bases). The germline gives CDR1 MNHNS, CDR2 SASEGT. The CDR3 runs 12 residues. The V and J ends lost 6 bases and 7 bases respectively, with 13 bases between them. This CDR3 is CASSPGTREQYF. Here the CDR3 DNA reads TGTGCCAGCAGCCCCGGGACTCGGGAGCAGTACTTC.

The rearrangement joins TRBV27 to TRBJ1-1, with D perhaps matching TRBD1 (6 bases). CDR3 length: 15 residues. Trimming removed 5 bases at V and 5 bases at J, with 18 bases between. CDR1 and CDR2 (germline): MNHEY, SMNVEV (reference sequence). The CDR3 DNA sequence: TGTGCCAGCAGTCCCTTAACAGGGAGGGGGACTGAAGCTTTCTTT. This translates into CASSPLTGRGTEAFF.

J is TRBJ1-2 and V is TRBV30; TRBD1 agrees at 8 bases. The germline V gene has CDR1 GTSNPN and CDR2 SVGIG (reference sequence). The CDR3 consists of 16 residues. V shed 0 bases, J shed 4 bases, and the junction held 10 bases outside the gene matches. The CDR3 coding sequence is TGTGCCTGGAGTGTAACTGGGGACAGGTCCATCTATGGCTACACCTTC. Its protein product is CAWSVTGDRSIYGYTF.

The V and J genes are TRBV13 and TRBJ1-1; TRBD1 matches at 11 bases. Germline trimming cut 4 bases from V and 2 bases from J; bases unmatched to any gene: 3. The CDR3 consists of 15 residues. The V gene's germline CDR1 is PRHDT and CDR2 FYEKMQ (reference sequence). The CDR3 DNA sequence: TGTGCCAGCAGCTCCCGGACAGGGGGCAACACTGAAGCTTTCTTT. It specifies CASSSRTGGNTEAFF.

The chain recombines TRBV2 with TRBJ2-5; 13 bases are shared with TRBD2. The CDR3 has 16 residues. J was trimmed by 5 bases and V by 6 bases; bases with no gene match: 9. Germline values: CDR1 SNHLY, CDR2 FYNNEI. The CDR3 DNA follows: TGTGCCAGCAGGCATTGGACTAGCGGGAGTAGGGAGACCCAGTACTTC. Its protein product is CASRHWTSGSRETQYF. Based on the CDR3 plus reference TRBV2 and TRBJ2-5, the full variable domain is EPEVTQTPSHQVTQMGQEVILRCVPISNHLYFYWYRQILGQKVEFLVSFYNNEISEKSEIFDDQFSVERPDGSNFTLKIRSTKLEDSAMYFCASRHWTSGSRETQYFGPGTRLLVL.

The gene calls are TRBV18 and TRBJ1-1; 7 positions match TRBD1. CDR3 length: 14 amino acids. The V segment lost 3 bases and the J segment 4 bases; nucleotides outside the gene matches: 5. Germline V CDR1 and CDR2: KGHSH, LQKENI. In nucleotides, the CDR3 is TGTGCCAGCTCACCCTACAGGGGTGGCACTGAAGCTTTCTTT. As protein: CASSPYRGGTEAFF. The entire variable domain, with the rest obtained from reference TRBV18 and TRBJ1-1, is as follows: NAGVMQNPRHLVRRRGQEARLRCSPMKGHSHVYWYRQLPEEGLKFMVYLQKENIIDESGMPKERFSAEFPKEGPSILRIQQVVRGDSAAYFCASSPYRGGTEAFFGQGTRLTVV.

The sample holds one count of this clone. The junction differs from germline at one of its ends, possibly a read error. V is TRBV7-9 and J is TRBJ1-2; the match to TRBD1 covers 9 bases. The CDR3 sequence is 15 residues long. Germline CDR1 reads SEHNR; CDR2 reads FQNEAQ (reference sequence). This CDR3 reads CSSSHGGQGLGGYTF. In nucleotides, the CDR3 is TGTTCCAGCAGCCATGGGGGACAGGGACTCGGGGGCTACACCTTC.

The chain employs TRBV7-3 and TRBJ2-3, with D perhaps TRBD2 (6 bases). Trimming left V 5 bases short and J 6 bases short, with 18 bases between. Germline loops: CDR1 SGHTA, CDR2 FQGTGA. The CDR3 is 15 residues long. As DNA, the CDR3 is TGTGCCAGCAGCCCCCAACTAGCTTTAGTTGATACGCAGTATTTT. It specifies CASSPQLALVDTQYF.

The chain couples TRBV5-1 to TRBJ2-2; TRBD1 matches 8 bases. CDR3 length equals 15 residues. V lost 4 bases, J lost 3 bases, and 5 bases stayed unmatched. Germline V lookup: CDR1 SGHRS, CDR2 YFSETQ. The CDR3 sequence: CASSPGTGHTGELFF. The CDR3 bases are TGCGCCAGCAGCCCGGGGACAGGACACACCGGGGAGCTGTTTTTT. Based on the CDR3 plus reference TRBV5-1 and TRBJ2-2, the full variable domain is KAGVTQTPRYLIKTRGQQVTLSCSPISGHRSVSWYQQTPGQGLQFLFEYFSETQRNKGNFPGRFSGRQFSNSRSEMNVSTLELGDSALYLCASSPGTGHTGELFFGEGSRLTVL.

The chain links TRBV7-3 to TRBJ2-5; D possibly corresponds to TRBD2 (5 bases). V dropped 6 bases and J dropped 5 bases, with 10 bases sitting between them. Germline CDR1 and CDR2: SGHTA and FQGTGA. The CDR3 has 12 residues. CDR3 in DNA: TGTGCCAGCAGTCAAACGGGGGAGACCCAGTACTTC. Its translation is CASSQTGETQYF. Combining the CDR3 with reference TRBV7-3 and TRBJ2-5 gives the whole variable domain GAGVSQTPSNKVTEKGKYVELRCDPISGHTALYWYRQSLGQGPEFLIYFQGTGAADDSGLPNDRFFAVRPEGSVSTLKIQRTERGDSAVYLCASSQTGETQYFGPGTRLLVL.

V gene TRBV7-6 combines with J gene TRBJ1-6, with 8 bases that match TRBD1. Trimming at V came to 1 base and at J to 10 bases, leaving 3 bases not matched to a gene. Germline CDR1 is SGHVS and CDR2 is FNYEAQ. The CDR3 spans 14 residues. As DNA, the CDR3 is TGTGCCAGCAGCTTAGGACAGGGGAAGTCACCCCTCCACTTT. This translates into CASSLGQGKSPLHF. Full variable domain (outside the CDR3, taken from reference TRBV7-6 and TRBJ1-6): GAGVSQSPRYKVTKRGQDVALRCDPISGHVSLYWYRQALGQGPEFLTYFNYEAQQDKSGLPNDRFSAERPEGSISTLTIQRTEQRDSAMYRCASSLGQGKSPLHFGNGTRLTVT.

The chain recombines TRBV27 with TRBJ2-7; 10 bases align to TRBD2. The germline CDR1 and CDR2 sequences are MNHEY and SMNVEV (reference sequence). V dropped 3 bases and J dropped 4; count of bases not matched to a gene: 6. The CDR3 is made up of 15 amino acids. The CDR3 reads CASSFLAGGPYEQYF. In DNA, the CDR3 is TGTGCCAGCAGTTTTTTAGCGGGAGGCCCATACGAGCAGTACTTC.

The chain carries TRBV18 and TRBJ1-6; D is perhaps TRBD1 (6 bases). Germline CDR1 is KGHSH and CDR2 is LQKENI. Trimming shortened V by 5 bases and J by 10 bases, and 9 bases separated the two germline ends. This CDR3 is built from 12 residues. CDR3 bases: TGTGCCAGCTCATCAGGGGACTCACCCCTCCACTTT. It translates to CASSSGDSPLHF.

This chain links TRBV7-3 with TRBJ2-6; D may be TRBD1 (6 bases). Between the trimmed V and J ends, which lost 2 bases and 4 bases, there was a span of 12 bases. Germline V gene sequence: CDR1 SGHTA, CDR2 FQGTGA. The length of the CDR3 is 16 residues. CDR3: CASSLSAGAGANVLTF. As DNA, the CDR3 is TGTGCCAGCAGCTTATCGGCAGGGGCAGGGGCCAACGTCCTGACTTTC.

This clone occurred a few times. The chain uses TRBV7-2 and TRBJ2-7; D remains ambiguous. V lost 4 bases and J lost 3, with 4 bases in between. CDR1 SGHTA and CDR2 FQGNSA come from the germline V gene. The CDR3 spans 11 residues. CDR3 in amino acids: CASSSNYEQYF. The CDR3 coding sequence is TGTGCCAGCAGCTCCAACTACGAGCAGTACTTC.